These 11 T cell receptor beta chains share one sample of origin, sequenced in a study of T cells expressing NK-cell markers. TCRdb derives one entry per CDR3 protein from the 5' RACE reads, leaving out DNA. The specimen's table records 300,000 to 500,000 distinct CDR3 sequences. Sequencing used blood T cells: a sorted CD56 or NKG2C T cell subset, CD4+ or CD8+ T cells, or bulk PBMC T cells (not recorded which). These receptors were obtained from a woman aged 45-65 years in good health.

The rearrangement uses TRBV27 and TRBJ2-1; TCRdb picks TRBD1, but there is no DNA to check that call. Germline values: CDR1 MNHEY, CDR2 SMNVEV (reference sequence). The CDR3 length is 15 residues. The CDR3 here is CASSRTPQGANEQFF.

The V and J genes are TRBV20-1 and TRBJ2-3; there is no DNA to check the TCRdb D call of TRBD1. CDR3 size: 15 residues. The germline gives CDR1 DFQATT, CDR2 SNEGSKA (reference sequence). CDR3 region: CSAREVQGRTDTQYF.

The V and J genes are TRBV20-1 and TRBJ2-1; the TCRdb D gene call, TRBD1, has no DNA to confirm it. Germline V gives CDR1 DFQATT, CDR2 SNEGSKA (reference sequence). The CDR3 length is 16 residues. Here the CDR3 reads CSARGRMGRTYNEQFF.

The V call is TRBV27, the J call TRBJ2-7; TCRdb proposes TRBD1, but this gene call is untestable without DNA. This CDR3 region has 14 residues. Germline loops: CDR1 MNHEY, CDR2 SMNVEV (reference sequence). CDR3 sequence: CASSFKGANYEQYF.

V gene TRBV12-3 or TRBV12-4 combines with J gene TRBJ1-5. The CDR3 loop spans 12 amino acids. The CDR3 loop is CASRLKEQPQHF.

V usage is TRBV18 and J usage is TRBJ2-7. CDR1 and CDR2 from the germline V gene are KGHSH and LQKENI. The CDR3 has 13 residues. The CDR3 is CASSDGSPYEQYF. The whole variable domain, remainder taken from reference TRBV18 and TRBJ2-7, is NAGVMQNPRHLVRRRGQEARLRCSPMKGHSHVYWYRQLPEEGLKFMVYLQKENIIDESGMPKERFSAEFPKEGPSILRIQQVVRGDSAAYFCASSDGSPYEQYFGPGTRLTVT.

This chain links TRBV6-2 or TRBV6-3 with TRBJ2-5; TCRdb proposes TRBD2, but this gene call is untestable without DNA. CDR1 is MNHEY and CDR2 is SVGEGT in the germline V gene. This CDR3 has 17 amino acids. CDR3: CASRGLAGGPSRETQYF.

The chain has TRBV15 and TRBJ1-4; no DNA is available, so the TRBD1 call from TCRdb remains unchecked. From germline, CDR1 is LNHNV and CDR2 YYDKDF (reference sequence). The CDR3 loop spans 16 amino acids. The CDR3 sequence is CATSRGTAGTNEKLFF. The variable domain in full, completed from reference TRBV15 and TRBJ1-4, reads DAMVIQNPRYQVTQFGKPVTLSCSQTLNHNVMYWYQQKSSQAPKLLFHYYDKDFNNEADTPDNFQSRRPNTSFCFLDIRSPGLGDTAMYLCATSRGTAGTNEKLFFGSGTQLSVL.

The chain is built from TRBV7-3 and TRBJ2-3; TCRdb's D call of TRBD1 is untestable without DNA. The CDR3 is 15 amino acids. The germline gives CDR1 SGHTA, CDR2 FQGTGA. The CDR3 protein is CASSRQGPHTDTQYF.

The V call is TRBV6-5, the J call TRBJ2-3; TCRdb designates TRBD1, a call that cannot be tested without DNA. The CDR3 runs to 16 residues. Germline-derived CDR1 and CDR2 are MNHEY and SVGAGI. CDR3 sequence: CASSTRGRRGPDTQYF.

V is TRBV5-1 and J is TRBJ2-5; TCRdb calls TRBD2, which cannot be checked without DNA. The CDR3 extends over 16 amino acids. The germline V gene encodes CDR1 SGHRS and CDR2 YFSETQ. CDR3 residues: CASSPQLGGVQETQYF.